This T cell receptor beta chain derives from a study of cytomegalovirus exposure and HLA in healthy donors. The germline V gene has CDR1 SGHNT and CDR2 YYREEE (reference sequence). V shed 4 bases, J shed 8 bases, and the junction held 10 bases outside the gene matches. The CDR3 is 15 residues long. Study-wide results and caveats: A classifier reportedly called cytomegalovirus status with high sensitivity and specificity. TCR beta sequences reportedly predicted most subjects' HLA-A and HLA-B alleles accurately.

This clone was seen a single time. Its specificity is unknown. The PCR used 60 Vbeta and 13 Jbeta primers. Data came from immunoSEQ multiplex PCR; TCRdb stores just in-frame clones and leaves some out. The table includes roughly 180,000 clones, roughly 80% detected once. Sequences were obtained from PBMCs. This clonotype was sampled from a female donor in good health and CMV-seronegative. V usage is TRBV5-4 and J usage is TRBJ2-1; 9 bases line up with TRBD2. Written as DNA, the CDR3 is TGTGCCAGCAGCCTTAGCGGGAGCATGCCGGATGAGCAGTTCTTC. Protein: CASSLSGSMPDEQFF.